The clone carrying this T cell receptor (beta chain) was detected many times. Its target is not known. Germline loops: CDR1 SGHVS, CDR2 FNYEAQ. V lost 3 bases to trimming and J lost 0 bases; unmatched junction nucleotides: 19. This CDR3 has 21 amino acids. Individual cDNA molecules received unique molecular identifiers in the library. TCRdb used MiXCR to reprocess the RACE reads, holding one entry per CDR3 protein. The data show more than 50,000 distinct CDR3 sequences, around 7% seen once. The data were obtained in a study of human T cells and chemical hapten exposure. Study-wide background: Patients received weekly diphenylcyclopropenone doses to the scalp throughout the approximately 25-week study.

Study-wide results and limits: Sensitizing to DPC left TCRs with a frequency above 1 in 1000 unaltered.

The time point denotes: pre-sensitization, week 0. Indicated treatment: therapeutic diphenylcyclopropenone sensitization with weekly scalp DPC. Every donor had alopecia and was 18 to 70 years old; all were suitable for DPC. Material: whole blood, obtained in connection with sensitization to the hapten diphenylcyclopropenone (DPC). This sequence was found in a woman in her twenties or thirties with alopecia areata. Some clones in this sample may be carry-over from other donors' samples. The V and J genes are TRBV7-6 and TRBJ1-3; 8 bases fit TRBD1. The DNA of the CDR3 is TGTGCCAGCAGCTTGTCCGGACAGGGACACTTTTACCTAGGCTCTGGAAACACCATATATTTT. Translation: CASSLSGQGHFYLGSGNTIYF.